The present T cell receptor beta chain was sequenced within a study of cytomegalovirus exposure and HLA in healthy donors. Study-wide context: Among around 180 million T cells, an earlier analysis found 117 million unique TCR beta sequences. Study-wide points: Researchers catalogued about 150 TCR beta chains as cytomegalovirus-associated. Analysis was carried out at a later point, and it linked a missense DCLRE1C variant to TCR beta V- and J-gene trimming. CMV serostatus alone was available as immune exposure information.

It was with 60 Vbeta and 13 Jbeta primers that the PCR ran. Produced via immunoSEQ multiplex PCR; TCRdb's table is partial and in-frame only. The sample has fewer than 250,000 clones, about three quarters seen once. For this clone: Its antigen is not identified.

The junction had 11 bases not matched to a gene; V was cut back by 0 bases and J by 12 bases. This CDR3 contains 14 residues. CDR1 and CDR2 (germline): SQVTM, ANQGSEA. The chain is built from TRBV29-1 and TRBJ2-1, with TRBD1 matching over 7 bases. The receptor was derived from a man between 40 and 49 years old in good health and CMV-seronegative. The sequencing sample was made of PBMCs. CDR3 nucleotide sequence: TGCAGCGTTGAAGAGACAGGGAAACCTATAGGGCAGTTCTTC. Amino acids: CSVEETGKPIGQFF.